Below, 19 T cell receptor beta chains from the same sample are listed, as sequenced in a study of T-cell reconstitution after alpha-beta-depleted transplantation in children (dated by TCRdb to 2016 to 2017). Library construction relied on PCR. This sample was sequenced with an Illumina HiSeq 2500. Molecular barcoding was employed in the preparation of TCR libraries, with unique molecular identifiers being used to normalize TCRbeta repertoire quantification. TCRdb cleaned the public reads at Q25 with fastp, built clones with MiXCR and kept in-frame beta chains. Identical CDR3 proteins give one entry, which carries the most common genes and DNA. The sample table contains 420,000 or so distinct CDR3 sequences; only one count was recorded for roughly a tenth of them. Roughly 5.1% of the sample goes to the ten largest clones. The sequenced sample was PBMCs from the stem cell graft donor, obtained from the stem cell graft. These TCRs come from a human donor who donated a stem cell graft to a child with acute myeloid leukemia.

The V gene is TRBV6-5, the J gene TRBJ1-2; possible D gene TRBD1, 5 bases. Per germline, CDR1 MNHEY and CDR2 SVGAGI. V lost 2 bases to trimming and J lost 2 bases, with 9 bases between them. This CDR3 is 14 amino acids long. The CDR3 bases are TGTGCCAGCAGTTACGGGGGGTCGAACTATGGCTACACCTTC. This gives the protein CASSYGGSNYGYTF.

This chain joins TRBV2 and TRBJ2-2; the match to TRBD2 covers 10 bases. Germline V gives CDR1 SNHLY, CDR2 FYNNEI. CDR3 length equals 18 residues. Losses at the gene ends were 8 bases for V and 1 base for J; bases not matched to a gene: 13. The CDR3 here is CASDSRGRTSGNTGELFF. DNA for the CDR3: TGTGCCAGCGACTCCAGGGGAAGGACTAGCGGGAACACCGGGGAGCTGTTTTTT.

There are a few counts of this clonotype. J is TRBJ1-4 and V is TRBV4-3; 8 bases match TRBD1. The CDR3 runs to 17 residues. V lost 4 bases and J lost 0; bases outside the gene matches: 7. Germline CDR1 reads LGHNA; CDR2 reads YSLEER. The CDR3 nucleotides are TGCGCCAGCAGCCTAAGACAACAGGGGGCAACTAATGAAAAACTGTTTTTT. It encodes CASSLRQQGATNEKLFF.

The chain couples TRBV20-1 to TRBJ2-2; TRBD2 matches at 11 bases. In germline, CDR1 is DFQATT, CDR2 SNEGSKA (reference sequence). The CDR3 has 16 residues. V was pared by 5 bases and J by 0 bases, with 5 bases of the junction left unmatched. The CDR3 region has the DNA TGCAGTGCTCGGACGACTAGCGGGGCGAACACCGGGGAGCTGTTTTTT. It codes for CSARTTSGANTGELFF.

This rearrangement joins TRBV11-2 to TRBJ2-1, with a tentative D call TRBD1 (5 bases). This CDR3 region has 20 residues. V lost 5 bases and J 3 bases, leaving 29 bases between the germline ends. In germline, CDR1 is SGHAT, CDR2 FQNNGV. CDR3 amino acids: CASSPLRLSNLRDSYNEQFF. As DNA, the CDR3 is TGTGCCAGCAGCCCGCTGAGACTGTCAAACCTGAGAGACAGCTACAATGAGCAGTTCTTC.

In this sample, this clonotype turned up many times. One end of the junction varies from germline; a read error may be responsible. J is TRBJ2-1 and V is TRBV27; D gene unclear. Germline CDR1 reads MNHEY; CDR2 reads SMNVEV (reference sequence). This CDR3 has 12 residues. Here the CDR3 reads CASSLPGNEQFF. In DNA form, the CDR3 reads TGCGCCAGCAGCTTGCCCGGCAATGAGCAGTTCTTC.

The chain carries TRBV5-4 and TRBJ1-1; D remains ambiguous. The CDR3 loop spans 12 amino acids. With 4 bases removed from V and 9 bases from J, the gap between germline ends came to 13 bases. The germline CDR1 and CDR2 sequences are SGHNT and YYREEE (reference sequence). The CDR3, as DNA: TGTGCCAGCAGCCTCCCCGGTACTAAAGCTTTCTTT. The encoded protein is CASSLPGTKAFF.

The sample holds a few counts of this clonotype. The chain carries TRBV29-1 and TRBJ2-7, with 7 bases identical to TRBD1. V lost 3 bases to trimming and J lost 5 bases; unmatched junction nucleotides: 4. The CDR3 is 12 residues long. The germline V gene has CDR1 SQVTM and CDR2 ANQGSEA. CDR3 protein: CSVDTGDNEQYF. CDR3 sequence (DNA): TGCAGCGTTGACACAGGGGATAACGAGCAGTACTTC.

This clonotype came up a few times. The J gene is TRBJ2-1, the V gene TRBV2, with no clear D. The CDR3 runs to 11 residues. Looked up from germline, CDR1 is SNHLY and CDR2 is FYNNEI. V was pared by 5 bases and J by 11 bases, with 10 bases between. Here the CDR3 DNA reads TGTGCCAGCAGTCTGGACCAGAAGCAGTTCTTC. It translates to CASSLDQKQFF.

This clonotype was observed at least ten times. This chain links TRBV5-1 with TRBJ2-7, with TRBD1 matching 11 bases. The CDR3 has 14 residues. Germline V CDR1 and CDR2: SGHRS, YFSETQ. V shed 5 bases, J shed 5 bases, and the junction held 6 bases outside the gene matches. In DNA, the CDR3 is TGCGCCAGCAGTTCCGGGACAGGGGGGGACGAGCAGTACTTC. As protein: CASSSGTGGDEQYF.

The CDR3 sequence: CASSYVEHEREQYF. CDR3 in DNA: TGTGCCAGCAGCTACGTGGAACATGAACGCGAGCAGTACTTC. The gene calls are TRBV7-2 and TRBJ2-7; D is ambiguous. There are 14 residues in the CDR3. CDR1 SGHTA and CDR2 FQGNSA come from the germline V gene. The V gene lost 4 bases and the J gene lost 6 bases, with 16 bases spanning the gap.

This clonotype has only a few counts. The chain couples TRBV4-3 to TRBJ2-1, with TRBD2 matching 9 bases. Losses at the gene ends were 0 bases for V and 5 bases for J; bases not matched to a gene: 2. The CDR3 is 15 residues long. CDR1 and CDR2 from the germline V gene are LGHNA and YSLEER. The DNA for the CDR3 is TGCGCCAGCAGCCAAGAGGCTAGCGGGAACAATGAGCAGTTCTTC. This sequence encodes CASSQEASGNNEQFF.

The chain links TRBV4-2 to TRBJ2-1; D not certain. Deletions cut 1 base from V and 8 bases from J, with 6 bases between. Germline CDR1 and CDR2: LGHNA and YNFKEQ. This CDR3 has 12 amino acids. CDR3 sequence reads: CASSQVDDEQFF. The CDR3 nucleotides read TGTGCCAGCAGCCAAGTAGACGATGAGCAGTTCTTC.

V gene TRBV5-1 combines with J gene TRBJ2-1; unclear D gene. The CDR3 has 13 amino acids. Trimming took off 4 bases at V and 1 base at J, with 6 bases between the two ends. CDR1 and CDR2 (germline): SGHRS, YFSETQ. The CDR3 region is CASSGQSYNEQFF. The CDR3 DNA reads as TGCGCCAGCAGCGGTCAATCCTACAATGAGCAGTTCTTC.

The table lists this clonotype with a few counts. This chain connects TRBV5-1 to TRBJ2-2; 9 bases are shared with TRBD2. Germline V lookup: CDR1 SGHRS, CDR2 YFSETQ. The CDR3 totals 15 residues. V was pared by 4 bases and J by 4 bases, with 5 bases of the junction left unmatched. CDR3 nucleotides: TGCGCCAGCAGCACCACGACTAGCGGCACCGGGGAGCTGTTTTTT. It specifies CASSTTTSGTGELFF.

This chain links TRBV7-2 with TRBJ1-6, with 10 positions matching TRBD1. There are 15 residues in the CDR3. Germline CDR1 and CDR2: SGHTA and FQGNSA. The J segment lost 18 bases and the V segment lost 4 bases, leaving 15 bases of the junction unmatched. The CDR3 bases are TGTGCCAGCAGCTCCTCCGTGACAGGGGGCCATAGGACCCACTTT. Protein sequence: CASSSSVTGGHRTHF.

The chain employs TRBV7-9 and TRBJ2-1; perhaps D is TRBD1 or TRBD2 (6 bases each). CDR1 is SEHNR and CDR2 is FQNEAQ in the germline V gene (reference sequence). The CDR3 loop spans 14 amino acids. The ends were cut back, 4 bases at V and 5 bases at J, with 12 bases in the middle. In DNA form, the CDR3 reads TGTGCCAGCAGCTCCCCGGGGGCTAACAATGAGCAGTTCTTC. Translated: CASSSPGANNEQFF.

This clonotype has just a few counts. At one end the junction does not follow the germline gene, possibly because of a read error. The chain is built from TRBV7-7 and TRBJ2-4, with 9 bases matching TRBD1. The CDR3 length is 17 residues. Germline V gene data show CDR1 as SSHAT and CDR2 as FNYEAQ (reference sequence). The CDR3 coding sequence is TGTGCTAGCAGTTCAGACAGGGGGATTTACGGCAAAAACATTCAGTACTTC. Its translation is CASSSDRGIYGKNIQYF.

This rearrangement joins TRBV3-1 to TRBJ2-5; D unresolved. This CDR3 is built from 13 residues. V shed 4 bases and J shed 2 bases, with 8 bases lying between them. In germline, CDR1 is LGHDT, CDR2 YNNKEL (reference sequence). In DNA, the CDR3 is TGTGCCAGCAGCCGTCAGCTACAAGAGACCCAGTACTTC. The encoded protein is CASSRQLQETQYF.